This T cell receptor (beta chain) came from a study of CD8 T cells in ankylosing spondylitis. Study conclusions and caveats: A subset of motif variants has previously been described in the synovial fluid and blood of reactive arthritis. From matched ankylosing spondylitis synovial fluid, disease-linked clones were reportedly recovered at significantly enriched levels.

This clonotype was picked up many times. Its cognate antigen is unknown. A single record per CDR3 protein comes from TCRdb applying MiXCR to the 5' RACE reads. The profile shows 30,000 to 45,000 distinct CDR3 sequences, about 6% of them singletons. There are 15 residues in the CDR3. CDR1 is MNHNS, CDR2 SASEGT, per germline. After removal of 7 bases from V and 3 bases from J, the junction contained 10 bases not matched to a gene. The sample was blood, either unsorted or a sorted T cell fraction (not recorded which). The clonotype comes from a male donor with ankylosing spondylitis or in good health (not recorded which). The chain has TRBV6-1 and TRBJ2-3; TRBD2 agrees at 7 bases. Here the CDR3 reads CASKPSGLKTDTQYF. The CDR3 coding sequence is TGTGCCAGCAAACCTAGCGGTTTGAAGACAGATACGCAGTATTTT.